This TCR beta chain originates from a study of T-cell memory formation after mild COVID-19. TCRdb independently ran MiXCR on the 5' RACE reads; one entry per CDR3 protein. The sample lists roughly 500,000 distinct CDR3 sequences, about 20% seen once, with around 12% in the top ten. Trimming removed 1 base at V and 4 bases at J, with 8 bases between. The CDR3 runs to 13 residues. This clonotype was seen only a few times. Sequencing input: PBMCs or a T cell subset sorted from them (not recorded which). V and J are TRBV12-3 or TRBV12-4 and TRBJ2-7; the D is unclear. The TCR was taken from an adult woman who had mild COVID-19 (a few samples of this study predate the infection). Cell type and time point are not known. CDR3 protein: CASSLGVRYEQYF. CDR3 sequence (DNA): TGTGCCAGCAGTTTAGGTGTCCGGTACGAGCAGTACTTC.